The 8 T cell receptor beta chains below were found in one sample sequenced in a study of blood T cells in healthy people across ages. Next came a second PCR, run for about 7 to 12 cycles, which used a sample-barcoded 5' primer along with a J-beta primer mix. One entry per CDR3 protein, called by TCRdb with MiXCR from the 5' RACE reads. The sample yields roughly 2 million distinct CDR3 sequences, around half seen once. The sequenced sample was blood. These receptors all stem from a middle-aged woman in good health.

The gene calls are TRBV3-1 and TRBJ2-1; 8 bases match TRBD1. Looked up from germline, CDR1 is LGHDT and CDR2 is YNNKEL (reference sequence). V dropped 4 bases and J dropped 6; count of bases not matched to a gene: 5. This CDR3 spans 14 amino acids. CDR3 nucleotide sequence: TGTGCCAGCAGCCCTAATACAGGGGGCAATGAGCAGTTCTTC. This codes for CASSPNTGGNEQFF.

The chain is built from TRBV20-1 and TRBJ1-2, with 9 bases that match TRBD1. Germline V lookup: CDR1 DFQATT, CDR2 SNEGSKA (reference sequence). The CDR3 has 15 residues. V was pared by 1 base and J by 3 bases, with 6 bases of the junction left unmatched. The CDR3 sequence is CSARAIQGADYGYTF. The CDR3 nucleotides are TGCAGTGCTAGAGCCATACAGGGGGCGGACTATGGCTACACCTTC.

The V call is TRBV27, the J call TRBJ2-5; D assignment may be TRBD1 or TRBD2 (6 bases each). TRBJ2-7 explains the end of the DNA better; the J call may be wrong. The CDR3 is made up of 14 amino acids. The germline CDR1 and CDR2 sequences are MNHEY and SMNVEV (reference sequence). This CDR3 is CASSPTGRRCEQYF. The CDR3 DNA sequence: TGTGCCAGCAGTCCTACAGGGAGGAGATGCGAGCAGTACTTC.

DNA of the CDR3: TGTGCCAGCAGCCCACGTCCATCGGGGTTGGGGACCCAGTACTTC. Protein sequence: CASSPRPSGLGTQYF. V is TRBV28 and J is TRBJ2-5; a possible D gene is TRBD2 (5 bases). With 6 bases removed from V and 7 bases from J, the gap between germline ends came to 21 bases. Germline V gene lookup returns CDR1 MDHEN and CDR2 SYDVKM. The CDR3 length is 15 residues.

This clonotype has ten or more counts. The chain has TRBV11-2 and TRBJ2-3, with a possible D match to TRBD1 (7 bases). The CDR3 has 15 amino acids. V lost 5 bases, J lost 0 bases, and 12 bases lay in between. Germline V CDR1 and CDR2: SGHAT, FQNNGV. The CDR3 region is CASSRGTASTDTQYF. The CDR3 nucleotides are TGTGCCAGCAGCCGCGGGACAGCTAGCACAGATACGCAGTATTTT.

V gene TRBV5-6 combines with J gene TRBJ2-1; D perhaps matches TRBD1 (6 bases). Between the trimmed V and J ends, which lost 9 bases and 3 bases, there was a span of 13 bases. The CDR3 spans 13 residues. Germline-derived CDR1 and CDR2 are SGHDT and YYEEEE. CDR3 sequence (DNA): TGTGCCACCAAGCCGACAGGCTACAATGAGCAGTTCTTC. Amino acids: CATKPTGYNEQFF.

The chain carries TRBV5-1 and TRBJ2-5; 7 bases fit TRBD1. Germline lookup yields CDR1 SGHRS and CDR2 YFSETQ. The CDR3 runs to 16 residues. Trimming removed 0 bases from V and 4 bases from J; junction bases left unmatched: 9. Written as DNA, the CDR3 is TGCGCCAGCAGCTTGGGGGCAGGGGGTCGTCCAGAGACCCAGTACTTC. Amino acid sequence: CASSLGAGGRPETQYF.

This rearrangement joins TRBV5-1 to TRBJ2-5; 10 bases line up with TRBD2. CDR3 length: 15 amino acids. Unmatched junction bases numbered 2, after V lost 1 base and J lost 2 bases. Germline CDR1 reads SGHRS; CDR2 reads YFSETQ. This CDR3 reads CASSLPSGGQETQYF. In DNA, the CDR3 is TGCGCCAGCAGCTTGCCTAGCGGGGGACAAGAGACCCAGTACTTC.